This T cell receptor beta chain was recovered during a study of CD8 T cell repertoires and HIV-1 epitope variants. Study-level background: Twenty-five autologous and known Gag and Nef epitope variant peptides each stimulated T cells separately.

Sequencing used immunoSEQ multiplex PCR; TCRdb keeps in-frame clones, though not all of them. The sample includes about 5,500 clones, 55% to 75% of them seen just once. Regarding this clone: What it binds is not known.

Germline trimming cut 0 bases from V and 7 bases from J; bases unmatched to any gene: 5. This CDR3 comprises 14 residues. Germline values: CDR1 SGHRS, CDR2 YFSETQ. J is TRBJ1-1 and V is TRBV5-1, with 8 bases identical to TRBD1. Material for sequencing was cultured CD8+ T cells derived from PBMCs. This receptor was taken from a male donor with HIV. The CDR3 nucleotides are TGCGCCAGCAGCTTGGAAGGACAGGGCTTTGAAGCTTTCTTT. It yields the protein CASSLEGQGFEAFF.